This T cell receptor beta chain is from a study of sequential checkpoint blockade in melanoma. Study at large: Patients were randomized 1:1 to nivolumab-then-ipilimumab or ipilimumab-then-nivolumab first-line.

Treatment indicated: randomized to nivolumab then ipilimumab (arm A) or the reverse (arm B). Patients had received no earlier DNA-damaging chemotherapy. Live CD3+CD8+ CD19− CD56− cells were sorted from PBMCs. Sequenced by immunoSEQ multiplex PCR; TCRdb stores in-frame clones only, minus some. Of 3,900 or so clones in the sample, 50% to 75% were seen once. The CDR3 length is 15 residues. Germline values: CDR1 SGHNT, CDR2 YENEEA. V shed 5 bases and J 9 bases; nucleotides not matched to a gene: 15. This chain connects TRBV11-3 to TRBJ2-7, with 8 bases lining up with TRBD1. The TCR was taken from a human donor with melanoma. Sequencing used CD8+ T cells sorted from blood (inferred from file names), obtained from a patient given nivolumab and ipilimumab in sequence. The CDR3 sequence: CASSPKGQENSGQYF. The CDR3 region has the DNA TGTGCCAGCAGCCCCAAGGGACAGGAAAATTCGGGGCAGTACTTC.